One sample yielded the 5 T cell receptor beta chains listed below, sequenced in a study of beta chain features in type 1 diabetes. Reverse transcription of all isolated RNA meant that expressed TCRB transcripts were sequenced. Measured with immunoSEQ multiplex PCR; TCRdb has only the in-frame clones, and not every one. In the table there are about 120,000 clones, less than 20% of which are singletons. Antigen specificity for these receptors is unknown. Notes on the study in general: In every one of the four CD4+ subsets, TCRB CDR3s were moderately but significantly shorter in Type 1 diabetes patients.

What was sequenced was central memory CD4+ T cells from blood. The receptors come from a man aged 30 to 39 with type 1 diabetes.

This clone was counted between two and nine times. The V call is TRBV5-4, the J call TRBJ2-7, with a weak D call TRBD1 (5 bases). Per the germline V gene, CDR1 is SGHNT and CDR2 is YYREEE (reference sequence). V lost 3 bases and J 1 base, leaving 8 bases between the germline ends. The CDR3 loop spans 13 amino acids. CDR3 loop: CASSSQGSYEQYF. CDR3 coding DNA: TGTGCCAGCAGCTCGCAGGGTTCCTACGAGCAGTACTTC.

This clone was counted between two and nine times. The rearrangement uses TRBV5-4 and TRBJ2-5, with D unclear. The CDR3 runs 13 residues. V was trimmed by 2 bases and J by 2 bases, leaving 7 bases between them. Germline lookup yields CDR1 SGHNT and CDR2 YYREEE (reference sequence). The CDR3 protein is CASSFDIQETQYF. The CDR3 DNA reads TGTGCCAGCAGCTTCGACATTCAAGAGACCCAGTACTTC.

The chain has TRBV6-5 and TRBJ1-2; a weak D match, TRBD1 (5 bases). V was trimmed by 6 bases and J by 1 base, leaving 15 bases between them. This CDR3 region has 15 residues. Germline V gene lookup returns CDR1 MNHEY and CDR2 SVGAGI. The CDR3 nucleotides are TGTGCCAGCAGCTTAGGACATAAGCTTAACTATGGCTACACCTTC. This sequence encodes CASSLGHKLNYGYTF.

The chain uses TRBV7-2 and TRBJ2-2; possibly TRBD2 for D (6 bases). V was trimmed by 5 bases and J by 4 bases, leaving 11 bases between them. In germline, CDR1 is SGHTA, CDR2 FQGNSA. The length of the CDR3 is 14 residues. CDR3 DNA sequence: TGTGCCAGCAGCCGGAGGGGTTTCACCGGGGAGCTGTTTTTT. Translated: CASSRRGFTGELFF.

In its sample, this clone was seen a few times. The chain recombines TRBV29-1 with TRBJ2-3; tentatively, D is TRBD1 or TRBD2 (6 bases each). Per the germline V gene, CDR1 is SQVTM and CDR2 is ANQGSEA. The CDR3 runs 13 residues. The V end was cut by 7 bases, the J end by 0 bases, with 11 bases between. CDR3 amino acids: CSGQGTSTDTQYF. The CDR3 DNA is TGCAGCGGGCAGGGGACTAGCACAGATACGCAGTATTTT.